This paragraph covers one TCR beta chain sequence. This specimen comes from a study of patients and donors after allogeneic stem cell transplantation. TCRdb re-called the RT-PCR reads through MiXCR, storing one row per CDR3 protein. The sample holds about a million distinct CDR3 sequences, about a sixth seen once. Sequenced material: blood, either unsorted or a sorted T cell fraction (not recorded which). This clonotype was sampled from a human donor who was either an allogeneic HSCT recipient or a stem cell or donor lymphocyte infusion donor (not recorded which). It is not recorded whose cells these are; they may come from a transplant donor.

The CDR3 loop is CASSLRRTDYNEQFF. The CDR3 DNA sequence: TGTGCCAGCAGCTTAAGAAGGACAGACTACAATGAGCAGTTCTTC. The chain combines TRBV6-2 or TRBV6-3 with TRBJ2-1, with D maybe TRBD1 (6 bases). This CDR3 has 15 amino acids. V was cut by 6 bases and J by 3 bases, with 15 bases left in between. Germline CDR1 reads MNHEY; CDR2 reads SVGEGT.